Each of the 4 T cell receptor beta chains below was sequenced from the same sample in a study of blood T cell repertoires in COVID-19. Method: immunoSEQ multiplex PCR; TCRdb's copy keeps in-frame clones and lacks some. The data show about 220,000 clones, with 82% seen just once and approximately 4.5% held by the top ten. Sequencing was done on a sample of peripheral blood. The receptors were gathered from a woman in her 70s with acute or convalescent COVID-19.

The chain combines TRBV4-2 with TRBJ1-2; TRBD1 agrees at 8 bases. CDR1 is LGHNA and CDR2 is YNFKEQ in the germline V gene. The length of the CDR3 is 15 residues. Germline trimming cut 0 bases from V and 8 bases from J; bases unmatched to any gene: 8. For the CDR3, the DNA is TGTGCCAGCAGCCAAGACGGGACAGGATCGGTGGGCTACACCTTC. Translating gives CASSQDGTGSVGYTF.

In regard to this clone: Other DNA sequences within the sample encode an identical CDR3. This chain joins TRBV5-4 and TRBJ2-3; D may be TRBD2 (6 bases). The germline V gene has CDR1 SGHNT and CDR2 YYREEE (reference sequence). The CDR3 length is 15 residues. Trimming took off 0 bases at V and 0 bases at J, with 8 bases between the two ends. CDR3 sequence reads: CASSLGGVSTDTQYF. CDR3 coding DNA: TGTGCCAGCAGCTTGGGCGGGGTTAGCACAGATACGCAGTATTTT.

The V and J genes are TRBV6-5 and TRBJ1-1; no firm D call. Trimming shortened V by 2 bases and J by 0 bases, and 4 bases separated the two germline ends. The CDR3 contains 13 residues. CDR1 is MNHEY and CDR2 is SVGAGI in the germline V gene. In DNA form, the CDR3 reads TGTGCCAGCAGTTACAGCATGAACACTGAAGCTTTCTTT. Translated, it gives CASSYSMNTEAFF.

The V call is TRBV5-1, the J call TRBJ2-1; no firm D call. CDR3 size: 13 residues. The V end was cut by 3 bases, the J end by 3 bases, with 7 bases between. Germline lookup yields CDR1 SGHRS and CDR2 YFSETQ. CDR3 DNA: TGCGCCAGCAGCTCAGGTGTCTACAATGAGCAGTTCTTC. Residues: CASSSGVYNEQFF.